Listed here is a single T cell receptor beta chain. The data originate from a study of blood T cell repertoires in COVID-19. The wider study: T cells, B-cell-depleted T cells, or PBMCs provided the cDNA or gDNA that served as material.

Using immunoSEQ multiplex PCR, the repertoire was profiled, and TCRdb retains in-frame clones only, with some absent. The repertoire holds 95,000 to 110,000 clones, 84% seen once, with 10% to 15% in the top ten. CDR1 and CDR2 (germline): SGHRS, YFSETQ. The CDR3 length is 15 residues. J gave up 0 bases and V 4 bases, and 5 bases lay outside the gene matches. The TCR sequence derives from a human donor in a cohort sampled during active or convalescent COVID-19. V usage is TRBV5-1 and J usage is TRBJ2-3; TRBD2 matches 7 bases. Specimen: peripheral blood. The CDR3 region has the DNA TGCGCCAGCAGCGCCGCTAGCGGAAGCACAGATACGCAGTATTTT. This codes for CASSAASGSTDTQYF.